Detailed here is one T cell receptor (beta chain). Its target is unknown. Stated time point: 20-29 weeks after completion of therapy. The entry originates in a study of T cell therapy after organ transplantation. Looking at the study overall: Long-term post-therapy samples: blood collected 20 to 29 weeks after completing therapy.

The method was immunoSEQ multiplex PCR; TCRdb's version includes in-frame clones alone and lacks a portion of them. Of about 3,600 clones in the sample, roughly two thirds were seen once. The length of the CDR3 is 12 residues. V lost 3 bases, J lost 5 bases, and 5 bases lay in between. The germline V gene has CDR1 LNHDA and CDR2 SQIVND (reference sequence). Study-wide results and limits: Lower pretherapy CD8 clonality went with larger post-therapy fold change.

Sequences were derived from CD8+ T cells from blood, sampled after autologous CMV-specific T cell therapy. This TCR came from a human patient who had received a solid organ transplant and had CMV disease. T cells may partly derive from the graft donor. V usage is TRBV19 and J usage is TRBJ1-5; the D is unclear. CDR3 loop: CASSIGHQPQHF. CDR3 DNA sequence: TGTGCCAGTAGTATCGGACATCAGCCCCAGCATTTT.